The 19 T cell receptor beta chains presented below share a single source sample, sequenced in a study of T-cell reconstitution after alpha-beta-depleted transplantation in children. Unique molecular identifiers were used to barcode this TCRbeta library. TCRdb re-called the PCR reads with MiXCR, one entry per CDR3 protein. The sample records around 130,000 distinct CDR3 sequences, approximately 8.7% being singletons. Source: PBMCs, mostly from graft donor cells, taken 180 days after TCRalphabeta/CD19-depleted stem cell transplant. The receptors here all came from a girl younger than two who had a stem cell transplant for combined immunodeficiency, so the T cells may come from the graft donor.

This clonotype was seen repeatedly, ten times or more. V is TRBV12-3 or TRBV12-4 and J is TRBJ1-1; D might be TRBD1 (6 bases). Deletions cut 7 bases from V and 5 bases from J, with 23 bases between. This CDR3 is 16 amino acids long. CDR3 loop: CASIKRGTGKWTEAFF. The CDR3, as DNA: TGTGCCAGCATCAAGAGGGGTACAGGGAAGTGGACTGAAGCTTTCTTT.

This sequence joins TRBV20-1 and TRBJ2-1, with 9 bases that match TRBD2. CDR1 is DFQATT, CDR2 SNEGSKA, per germline (reference sequence). V shed 3 bases, J shed 5 bases, and the junction held 2 bases outside the gene matches. The CDR3 runs 13 residues. CDR3 nucleotide sequence: TGCAGTGCTAGGCGGGGGGGCCACAATGAGCAGTTCTTC. Amino acid sequence: CSARRGGHNEQFF.

This clonotype was counted between two and nine times. The J gene is TRBJ2-2, the V gene TRBV6-2 or TRBV6-3, with 9 bases matching TRBD1. The trim removed 6 bases at V and 1 base at J, leaving 6 bases unmatched. The CDR3 is 16 amino acids. Germline V gene data show CDR1 as MNHEY and CDR2 as SVGEGT. CDR3 region: CASRSTGQGNTGELFF. CDR3 sequence (DNA): TGTGCCAGCAGGAGTACGGGACAGGGGAACACCGGGGAGCTGTTTTTT.

The V call is TRBV6-5, the J call TRBJ2-7, with a possible D match to TRBD1 (6 bases). Germline V lookup: CDR1 MNHEY, CDR2 SVGAGI. This CDR3 is built from 14 residues. The V and J ends lost 6 bases and 1 base respectively, with 13 bases between them. CDR3 protein: CASSRLGASYEQYF. The CDR3 DNA is TGTGCCAGCAGCCGCTTGGGGGCGTCCTACGAGCAGTACTTC.

This clonotype was picked up a small number of times. The rearrangement joins TRBV3-1 to TRBJ1-2; 7 bases align to TRBD1. The CDR3 covers 14 residues. Germline V gene lookup returns CDR1 LGHDT and CDR2 YNNKEL (reference sequence). V dropped 2 bases and J dropped 2; count of bases not matched to a gene: 2. CDR3 region: CASSQSQGNYGYTF. For the CDR3, the DNA is TGTGCCAGCAGCCAATCACAGGGGAACTATGGCTACACCTTC.

In this sample, this clonotype turned up a few times. The V gene is TRBV19, the J gene TRBJ2-7; tentative D call: TRBD1 (5 bases). CDR1 and CDR2 (germline): LNHDA, SQIVND (reference sequence). This CDR3 is 13 amino acids long. V lost 2 bases, J lost 6 bases, and 11 bases lay in between. CDR3 sequence: CASSIRQGSEQYF. As DNA, the CDR3 is TGTGCCAGTAGTATAAGGCAGGGTTCCGAGCAGTACTTC.

This clonotype was counted only a few times. The chain uses TRBV10-3 and TRBJ2-3, with a possible D match to TRBD1 (6 bases). V dropped 3 bases and J dropped 4 bases, with 11 bases sitting between them. In germline, CDR1 is ENHRY, CDR2 SYGVKD. This CDR3 is 14 amino acids long. The CDR3 loop reads CAISDRGWADTQYF. The CDR3 DNA is TGTGCCATCAGTGACAGGGGTTGGGCAGATACGCAGTATTTT.

At least ten counts were recorded for this clonotype. The rearrangement links TRBV5-5 to TRBJ2-5; no clear D gene. Looked up from germline, CDR1 is SGHKS and CDR2 is YYEKEE (reference sequence). Trimming took off 2 bases at V and 4 bases at J, with 6 bases between the two ends. This CDR3 is built from 12 residues. The CDR3 DNA sequence: TGTGCCAGCAGCTTCGTCCGAGAGACCCAGTACTTC. Its translation is CASSFVRETQYF.

This clonotype was seen repeatedly, ten times or more. This chain links TRBV7-2 with TRBJ2-1, with TRBD2 matching over 12 bases. The V segment lost 4 bases and the J segment 9 bases; nucleotides outside the gene matches: 7. The V gene's germline CDR1 is SGHTA and CDR2 FQGNSA. This CDR3 has 15 amino acids. CDR3 residues: CASSWTSGIRGEQFF. The DNA of the CDR3 is TGTGCCAGCAGCTGGACTAGCGGGATAAGGGGTGAGCAGTTCTTC.

There are a few counts of this clonotype. The J gene is TRBJ2-2, the V gene TRBV5-6; 12 nucleotides match TRBD2. Germline V CDR1 and CDR2: SGHDT, YYEEEE. The CDR3 is 19 residues long. The junction had 16 bases not matched to a gene; V was cut back by 4 bases and J by 6 bases. The CDR3 DNA reads TGTGCCAGCAGCCCCGGGACTAGCGGGCCCTCCCGAAAAGCCGGGGAGCTGTTTTTT. This encodes CASSPGTSGPSRKAGELFF.

The chain carries TRBV19 and TRBJ2-2; the D gene is possibly TRBD1 (5 bases). Trimming shortened V by 5 bases and J by 3 bases, and 10 bases separated the two germline ends. The CDR3 is 14 residues long. The V gene's germline CDR1 is LNHDA and CDR2 SQIVND (reference sequence). The CDR3 sequence is CASSLLGDTGELFF. CDR3 DNA: TGTGCCAGTAGTCTTCTAGGGGACACCGGGGAGCTGTTTTTT.

Of note for this clonotype: One end of the junction varies from germline; a read error may be responsible. This chain uses TRBV7-7 with TRBJ2-3; D is unresolved. This CDR3 contains 13 residues. Germline V gene lookup returns CDR1 SSHAT and CDR2 FNYEAQ (reference sequence). For the CDR3, the DNA is TGTGCTAGCAGTTTGGACGTCACAGATACGCAGTATTTT. It translates to CASSLDVTDTQYF.

The rearrangement joins TRBV12-3 or TRBV12-4 to TRBJ1-2; 8 bases map to TRBD1. Trimming cost V 5 bases and J 4 bases; bases outside gene matches: 3. CDR3 length equals 13 residues. The CDR3 spells CASSRDRSYGYTF. In DNA form, the CDR3 reads TGTGCCAGCAGTCGGGACAGGTCCTATGGCTACACCTTC.

The chain joins TRBV29-1 to TRBJ2-1, with 8 bases fitting TRBD1. The germline V gene has CDR1 SQVTM and CDR2 ANQGSEA. This CDR3 has 18 amino acids. The ends lost 8 bases at V and 5 bases at J; junction bases unmatched: 23. The CDR3 DNA reads as TGCAGCAGTCTCCGGGACAGGTTTCTGACTAGTACGGACAATGAGCAGTTCTTC. Amino acids: CSSLRDRFLTSTDNEQFF.

The rearrangement uses TRBV12-3 or TRBV12-4 and TRBJ2-1, with 11 positions matching TRBD2. The CDR3 runs 17 residues. This chain's CDR3 is CTFSLAQGLAVNNEQFF. In nucleotides, the CDR3 is TGTACCTTCAGTTTAGCCCAGGGACTAGCGGTAAACAATGAGCAGTTCTTC.

This clonotype showed up just a few times. The chain employs TRBV20-1 and TRBJ2-5; D gene unclear. CDR1 is DFQATT, CDR2 SNEGSKA, per germline (reference sequence). This CDR3 region has 12 residues. The V end was cut by 2 bases, the J end by 5 bases, with 9 bases between. DNA for the CDR3: TGCAGTGCTAGACTAAAGTTGGAGACCCAGTACTTC. Translation gives CSARLKLETQYF.

V usage is TRBV6-2 or TRBV6-3 and J usage is TRBJ2-2; 9 bases are a match to TRBD2. The V segment lost 6 bases and the J segment 6 bases; nucleotides outside the gene matches: 26. The CDR3 runs to 21 residues. CDR1 and CDR2 from the germline V gene are MNHEY and SVGEGT. The CDR3 sequence is CASSSEVGGTERGVVSGELFF. The CDR3 nucleotides are TGTGCCAGCAGCTCCGAAGTCGGGGGAACAGAGCGGGGGGTGGTGTCCGGGGAGCTGTTTTTT.

This chain uses TRBV12-3 or TRBV12-4 with TRBJ2-5, with D possibly called TRBD1 or TRBD2 (5 bases each). The CDR3 contains 13 residues. Trimming shortened V by 3 bases and J by 5 bases, and 10 bases separated the two germline ends. As DNA, the CDR3 is TGTGCCAGCAGTTTGTGGGGGAGCGAGACCCAGTACTTC. Protein: CASSLWGSETQYF.

This sequence joins TRBV4-3 and TRBJ2-7; D may be TRBD2 (6 bases). With 1 base removed from V and 2 bases from J, the gap between germline ends came to 12 bases. Germline V gene data show CDR1 as LGHNA and CDR2 as YSLEER. The CDR3 is 15 amino acids. This CDR3 reads CASSQGRRGAYEQYF. CDR3 DNA: TGCGCCAGCAGCCAAGGGAGGCGGGGAGCCTACGAGCAGTACTTC.